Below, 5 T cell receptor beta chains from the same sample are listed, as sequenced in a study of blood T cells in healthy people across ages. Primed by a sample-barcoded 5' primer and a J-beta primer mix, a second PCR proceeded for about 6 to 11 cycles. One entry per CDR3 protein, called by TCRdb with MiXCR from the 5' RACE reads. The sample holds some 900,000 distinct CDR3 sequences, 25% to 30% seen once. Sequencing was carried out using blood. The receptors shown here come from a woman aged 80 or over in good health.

CDR3 sequence: CASSQGPFGNTEAFF. CDR3 bases: TGCGCCAGCAGCCAAGGCCCCTTTGGGAACACTGAAGCTTTCTTT. V is TRBV4-1 and J is TRBJ1-1; D remains unclear. This CDR3 comprises 15 residues. Germline CDR1 reads MGHRA; CDR2 reads YSYEKL. The ends were cut back, 1 base at V and 1 base at J, with 10 bases in the middle.

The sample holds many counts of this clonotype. The CDR3 sequence is CASSEVGRGYYNEQFF. The CDR3 DNA follows: TGTGCCAGCAGTGAAGTAGGAAGGGGTTACTACAATGAGCAGTTCTTC. The chain couples TRBV6-1 to TRBJ2-1, with a possible D match to TRBD1 (5 bases). V shed 1 base and J shed 3 bases, with 13 bases lying between them. The CDR3 is 16 residues long. Germline loops: CDR1 MNHNS, CDR2 SASEGT.

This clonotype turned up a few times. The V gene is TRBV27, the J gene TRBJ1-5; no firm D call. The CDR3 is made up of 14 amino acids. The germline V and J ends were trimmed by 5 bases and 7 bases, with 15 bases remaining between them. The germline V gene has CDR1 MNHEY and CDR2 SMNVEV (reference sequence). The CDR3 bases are TGTGCCAGCAGTCGCCTCGGGTCGGGCCAGCCCCAGCATTTT. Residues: CASSRLGSGQPQHF.

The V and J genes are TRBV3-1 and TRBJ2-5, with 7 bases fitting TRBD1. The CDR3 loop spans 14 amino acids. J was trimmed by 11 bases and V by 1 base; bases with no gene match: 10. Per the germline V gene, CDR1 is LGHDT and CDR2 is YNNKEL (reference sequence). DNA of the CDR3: TGTGCCAGCAGCCAAGCGGGACCAGGGGGTGAGCAGTACTTC. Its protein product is CASSQAGPGGEQYF.

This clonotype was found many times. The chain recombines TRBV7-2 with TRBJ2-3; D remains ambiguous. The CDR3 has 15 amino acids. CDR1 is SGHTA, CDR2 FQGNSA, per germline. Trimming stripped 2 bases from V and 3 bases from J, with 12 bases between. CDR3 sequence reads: CASSLSPLLTDTQYF. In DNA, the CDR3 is TGTGCCAGCAGCTTATCCCCCCTCTTGACAGATACGCAGTATTTT. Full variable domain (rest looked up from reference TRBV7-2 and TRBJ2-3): GAGVSQSPSNKVTEKGKDVELRCDPISGHTALYWYRQSLGQGLEFLIYFQGNSAPDKSGLPSDRFSAERTGGSVSTLTIQRTQQEDSAVYLCASSLSPLLTDTQYFGPGTRLTVL.